These T cell receptor beta chains were read from a single sample in a study of T cells in Graves' hyperthyroidism and ophthalmopathy. One entry per CDR3 protein, called by TCRdb with MiXCR from the multiplex PCR reads. In the table there are about 400,000 distinct CDR3 sequences, approximately 15% of which are singletons. The sequencing input was blood. Receptors originate from a woman aged 25 to 39 with Graves' hyperthyroidism. Both conserved end residues are part of each CDR3. The D gene is left open where the match is weak. Clone size is shown for a subset of rows, as once, few, many or a class of expanded clone.

clone size	D gene	J gene	V gene	CDR3 protein	CDR3 DNA
few	NA	TRBJ2-5	TRBV30	CAWEPMDTETQYF	TGTGCCTGGGAGCCGATGGACACAGAGACCCAGTACTTC
many	NA	TRBJ2-3	TRBV2	CASKGDIPRADTQYF	TGTGCCAGCAAGGGGGACATCCCCAGAGCAGATACGCAGTATTTT
many	NA	TRBJ2-1	TRBV27	CASSEKWGINEQFF	TGTGCCAGCAGTGAGAAATGGGGTATAAATGAGCAGTTCTTC
NA	NA	TRBJ2-3	TRBV15	CATSRDGLGATDTQYF	TGTGCCACCAGCAGAGATGGTCTGGGGGCCACAGATACGCAGTATTTT
many	TRBD1	TRBJ2-7	TRBV3-1	CASSQGQEDEQYF	TGTGCCAGCAGCCAGGGACAGGAGGACGAGCAGTACTTC
many	TRBD1	TRBJ2-5	TRBV28	CASSGLGTGSQETQYF	TGTGCCAGCAGCGGCCTTGGGACAGGGTCCCAAGAGACCCAGTACTTC
many	NA	TRBJ1-2	TRBV20-1	CSARWELANYGYTF	TGCAGTGCTAGATGGGAGTTAGCTAACTATGGCTACACCTTC
many	NA	TRBJ2-3	TRBV18	CASSPPHRPTDTQYF	TGTGCCAGCTCACCACCCCACAGGCCCACAGATACGCAGTATTTT
many	TRBD2	TRBJ2-2	TRBV12-3/TRBV12-4	CASIRLARGTGELFF	TGTGCCAGCATTCGACTAGCACGGGGGACCGGGGAGCTGTTTTTT
many	NA	TRBJ1-1	TRBV15	CATSRDRAGNTEAFF	TGTGCCACCAGCAGAGATCGAGCCGGGAACACTGAAGCTTTCTTT
many	NA	TRBJ2-3	TRBV18	CASSPPGGAIDTQYF	TGTGCCAGCTCACCACCTGGCGGGGCGATAGATACGCAGTATTTT
few	TRBD1	TRBJ2-2	TRBV18	CASSEDRGTGELFF	TGTGCCAGCTCAGAGGACAGGGGCACCGGGGAGCTGTTTTTT
many	NA	TRBJ2-5	TRBV18	CASSPLPFLETQYF	TGTGCCAGCTCACCACTTCCGTTCCTGGAGACCCAGTACTTC
many	TRBD2	TRBJ2-1	TRBV6-1	CASRLTLAGGNEQFF	TGTGCCAGCAGGCTAACGTTAGCGGGAGGCAATGAGCAGTTCTTC
many	TRBD2	TRBJ2-1	TRBV28	CASRLADPNEQFF	TGTGCCAGCCGGCTAGCGGATCCCAATGAGCAGTTCTTC
many	TRBD2	TRBJ2-1	TRBV20-1	CSASGLAGRHIDEQFF	TGCAGTGCTTCCGGACTAGCGGGAAGACACATCGATGAGCAGTTCTTC
NA	NA	TRBJ1-1	TRBV6-4	CASSTWGRGNTEAFF	TGTGCCAGCAGTACCTGGGGTCGGGGGAACACTGAAGCTTTCTTT
few	NA	TRBJ2-1	TRBV27	CASSFLANNEQFF	TGTGCCAGCAGTTTCCTAGCAAACAATGAGCAGTTCTTC
many	TRBD1	TRBJ1-1	TRBV28	CASRIVTGGGTEAFF	TGTGCCAGCAGAATAGTAACAGGGGGGGGCACTGAAGCTTTCTTT
few	NA	TRBJ2-3	TRBV6-1	CASSDIITDTQYF	TGTGCCAGCAGTGACATTATAACAGATACGCAGTATTTT
NA	TRBD2	TRBJ2-7	TRBV5-1	CASSVLAGGTREQYF	TGCGCCAGCAGCGTATTAGCGGGAGGTACGCGGGAGCAGTACTTC
many	NA	TRBJ2-2	TRBV28	CASSFYSGRANTGELFF	TGTGCCAGCAGTTTCTACTCGGGACGGGCGAACACCGGGGAGCTGTTTTTT
many	TRBD2	TRBJ2-1	TRBV6-2/TRBV6-3	CASLTIAGVGDGQFF	TGTGCCAGCCTGACCATAGCGGGAGTGGGGGATGGGCAGTTCTTC
few	TRBD2	TRBJ2-3	TRBV5-1	CASSAETSGYTDTQYF	TGCGCCAGCAGCGCGGAGACTAGCGGTTACACAGATACGCAGTATTTT
many	NA	TRBJ1-5	TRBV18	CASSEQGMDQPQHF	TGTGCCAGCTCGGAGCAGGGGATGGATCAGCCCCAGCATTTT
NA	NA	TRBJ1-1	TRBV5-6	CATSGLMNTEAFF	TGTGCCACCTCGGGCCTAATGAACACTGAAGCTTTCTTT
many	NA	TRBJ2-1	TRBV27	CASSAKGYNEQFF	TGTGCCAGCAGTGCCAAGGGTTACAATGAGCAGTTCTTC
many	TRBD1	TRBJ1-4	TRBV12-3/TRBV12-4	CASSPSIRDRREKLFF	TGTGCCAGCAGTCCATCAATTAGGGACAGGAGGGAAAAACTGTTTTTT
NA	TRBD2	TRBJ2-7	TRBV28	CASSGGVREQYF	TGTGCCAGCAGTGGGGGGGTGAGGGAGCAGTACTTC
many	TRBD1	TRBJ1-1	TRBV7-3	CASKAGTGGTEAFF	TGTGCCAGCAAAGCCGGGACAGGGGGCACTGAAGCTTTCTTT
few	NA	TRBJ2-2	TRBV6-1	CASRSVTGPTGELFF	TGTGCCAGCCGGTCCGTTACAGGGCCTACCGGGGAGCTGTTTTTT
NA	NA	TRBJ2-7	TRBV3-1	CASSPHYLLGGEQYF	TGTGCCAGCAGCCCCCACTATTTATTAGGGGGCGAGCAGTACTTC
few	NA	TRBJ2-2	TRBV20-1	CSAIRENTGELFF	TGCAGTGCTATACGGGAAAACACCGGGGAGCTGTTTTTT
few	NA	TRBJ2-7	TRBV12-3/TRBV12-4	CASSLTVGNEQYF	TGTGCCAGCAGTTTAACCGTTGGGAACGAGCAGTACTTC
many	NA	TRBJ2-3	TRBV24-1	CATSDFRQSTDTQYF	TGTGCCACCAGTGATTTTCGCCAGAGCACAGATACGCAGTATTTT
many	NA	TRBJ2-7	TRBV27	CASSFASEQYF	TGTGCCAGCAGTTTTGCTTCCGAGCAGTACTTC
many	NA	TRBJ2-7	TRBV6-5	CASSYDRDILEEQYF	TGTGCCAGCAGTTACGATAGGGACATTCTTGAAGAGCAGTACTTC
few	NA	TRBJ1-5	TRBV12-3/TRBV12-4	CASSQSTGIQPQHF	TGTGCCAGCAGCCAGAGTACAGGGATCCAGCCCCAGCATTTT
many	NA	TRBJ2-5	TRBV7-9	CASSRTSGETQYF	TGTGCCAGCAGCCGTACATCAGGAGAGACCCAGTACTTC
many	NA	TRBJ1-2	TRBV12-3/TRBV12-4	CASSLGTAGGYTF	TGTGCCAGCAGTTTAGGGACGGCGGGAGGCTACACCTTC
many	NA	TRBJ2-7	TRBV18	CASSPPVIGEQYF	TGTGCCAGCTCACCACCAGTTATCGGAGAGCAGTACTTC